This T cell receptor beta chain derives from a study of OX40 agonist ivuxolimab in advanced cancers. The wider study: Previous treatment with anti-PD-1, anti-PD-L1 or anti-CTLA-4 therapy was allowed; 40% had received some.

Findings of the study overall: Expanded clones tended on average to be more numerous among CD8+ T cells than CD4+. Not determined was the antigen specificity of the expanded peripheral T cells.

From germline, CDR1 is GTSNPN and CDR2 SVGIG (reference sequence). CDR3 length equals 14 residues. The V and J ends lost 0 bases and 7 bases respectively, with 10 bases between them. Assay used: immunoSEQ multiplex PCR; TCRdb lists only in-frame clones, some missing. This table holds just over 95,000 clones, almost 90% found once. Details on this clone: The antigen is undetermined.

This clonotype was sampled from an adult with an advanced solid tumor such as melanoma, head and neck, liver or kidney cancer. The V gene is TRBV30, the J gene TRBJ1-6; the D is unclear. Sequencing was performed on CD4+ or CD8+ T cells sorted from blood, taken in a trial of the OX40 agonist ivuxolimab. The CDR3 nucleotides read TGTGCCTGGAGTGTACAAGCAGGAAATTCACCCCTCCACTTT. It encodes CAWSVQAGNSPLHF.